This passage covers 17 T cell receptor beta chains from one sample sequenced in a study of cytomegalovirus exposure and HLA in healthy donors. PCR was performed using 60 Vbeta and 13 Jbeta primers. Assay: immunoSEQ multiplex PCR; the TCRdb copy retains only in-frame clones and omits some. The sample contains more than 85,000 clones, roughly 70% of which appear only once. Sequencing was carried out using PBMCs. The receptors derive from a woman aged 45 to 65 in good health and CMV-seropositive.

CDR3 amino acids: CAWSPKTANEQFF. The CDR3 DNA reads as TGTGCCTGGAGTCCTAAAACCGCCAATGAGCAGTTCTTC. The chain combines TRBV30 with TRBJ2-1; D gene ambiguous. CDR3 length equals 13 residues. The V and J ends lost 2 bases and 6 bases respectively, with 11 bases between them. CDR1 and CDR2 (germline): GTSNPN, SVGIG (reference sequence).

The table lists this clone with a few counts. This chain uses TRBV10-3 with TRBJ1-4, with TRBD1 identical over 7 bases. Germline CDR1 is ENHRY and CDR2 is SYGVKD. The junction had 6 bases not matched to a gene; V was cut back by 6 bases and J by 2 bases. This CDR3 has 15 amino acids. The CDR3 protein is CAISPTGATNEKLFF. The CDR3 DNA sequence: TGTGCCATCAGCCCCACAGGGGCTACTAATGAAAAACTGTTTTTT.

This sequence joins TRBV9 and TRBJ2-3; 7 bases align to TRBD2. The V gene end was trimmed by 4 bases and the J gene end by 3 bases; junction bases not matched to a gene: 8. The CDR3 is 15 residues long. Germline loops: CDR1 SGDLS, CDR2 YYNGEE. This chain's CDR3 is CASSPRWGGTDTQYF. The CDR3 coding sequence is TGTGCCAGCAGCCCCCGATGGGGGGGGACAGATACGCAGTATTTT.

The chain carries TRBV5-8 and TRBJ2-5, with 13 bases aligning to TRBD2. Germline CDR1 and CDR2: SGHTS and YDEGEE. The CDR3 has 15 residues. Trimming cost V 0 bases and J 4 bases; bases outside gene matches: 0. The CDR3 loop reads CASSLGLAGGETQYF. DNA for the CDR3: TGTGCCAGCAGCTTGGGACTAGCGGGAGGAGAGACCCAGTACTTC. The full variable domain, completed using reference TRBV5-8 and TRBJ2-5, is EAGVTQSPTHLIKTRGQQATLRCSPISGHTSVYWYQQALGLGLQFLLWYDEGEERNRGNFPPRFSGRQFPNYSSELNVNALELEDSALYLCASSLGLAGGETQYFGPGTRLLVL.

The chain employs TRBV13 and TRBJ2-7; the D gene is possibly TRBD1 (6 bases). V lost 8 bases, J lost 1 base, and 9 bases lay in between. This CDR3 region has 12 residues. Germline assignment: CDR1 PRHDT and CDR2 FYEKMQ (reference sequence). This CDR3 is CASAGTSYEQYF. CDR3 DNA: TGTGCCAGCGCCGGGACATCCTACGAGCAGTACTTC.

The J gene is TRBJ1-6, the V gene TRBV11-2; TRBD1 matches 8 bases. From germline, CDR1 is SGHAT and CDR2 FQNNGV. Trimming at V came to 2 bases and at J to 8 bases, leaving 5 bases not matched to a gene. The CDR3 sequence is 15 residues long. In DNA, the CDR3 is TGTGCCAGCAGCTTAAGGGGGACAGGAGATTCACCCCTCCACTTT. As protein: CASSLRGTGDSPLHF. Drawing the rest from reference TRBV11-2 and TRBJ1-6, the complete variable domain is EAGVAQSPRYKIIEKRQSVAFWCNPISGHATLYWYQQILGQGPKLLIQFQNNGVVDDSQLPKDRFSAERLKGVDSTLKIQPAKLEDSAVYLCASSLRGTGDSPLHFGNGTRLTVT.

The chain links TRBV4-2 to TRBJ1-3, with D uncertain. Germline V gene sequence: CDR1 LGHNA, CDR2 YNFKEQ. The CDR3 contains 14 residues. The V and J ends lost 2 bases and 2 bases respectively, with 7 bases between them. The CDR3 coding sequence is TGTGCCAGCAGCCAAAGAGGAACTGGAAACACCATATATTTT. Translating it yields CASSQRGTGNTIYF.

The table lists this clone with a few counts. This chain links TRBV6-1 with TRBJ1-2, with D unresolved. The CDR3 has 15 amino acids. V was pared by 0 bases and J by 4 bases, with 12 bases between. The germline V gene encodes CDR1 MNHNS and CDR2 SASEGT. This CDR3 reads CASSEALVHLYGYTF. The CDR3 DNA follows: TGTGCCAGCAGTGAAGCGCTTGTACACCTCTATGGCTACACCTTC.

A few counts support this clone. The chain couples TRBV2 to TRBJ2-1; 12 bases fit TRBD2. Per the germline V gene, CDR1 is SNHLY and CDR2 is FYNNEI. The CDR3 spans 16 residues. With 6 bases clipped from V and 7 bases from J, the junction kept 10 bases outside the gene matches. CDR3 nucleotides: TGTGCCAGCAGGACCAGGACTAGCGGGATCGGGAATGAGCAGTTCTTC. Translated, it gives CASRTRTSGIGNEQFF.

This clone was observed once. The chain combines TRBV4-2 with TRBJ2-5, with TRBD2 matching over 10 bases. The J call is uncertain, as TRBJ2-7 better fits the DNA end. CDR1 is LGHNA, CDR2 YNFKEQ, per germline. This CDR3 has 20 residues. CDR3: CASSQDLDTVASGSSYEQYF. In DNA form, the CDR3 reads TGTGCCAGCAGCCAAGATCTTGACACAGTTGCTAGCGGGAGCTCCTACGAGCAGTACTTC.

V and J are TRBV6-1 and TRBJ2-5; TRBD1 matches 7 bases. The CDR3 contains 15 residues. The germline V gene has CDR1 MNHNS and CDR2 SASEGT. V was pared by 3 bases and J by 4 bases, with 8 bases of the junction left unmatched. The DNA of the CDR3 is TGTGCCAGCAGTGACGGAACAGGGGTTGGAGAGACCCAGTACTTC. Protein product: CASSDGTGVGETQYF.

A single count supports this clone. The chain employs TRBV11-3 and TRBJ2-6, with D possibly being TRBD2 (6 bases). The CDR3 length is 16 residues. CDR1 is SGHNT, CDR2 YENEEA, per germline. Trimming pared 0 bases from V and 0 bases from J, leaving 6 bases between. The chain's CDR3 is CASSLDGSSGANVLTF. CDR3 in DNA: TGTGCCAGCAGCTTAGACGGGAGCTCTGGGGCCAACGTCCTGACTTTC.

The chain employs TRBV6-1 and TRBJ2-2; TRBD1 is a possible D gene (5 bases). Germline lookup yields CDR1 MNHNS and CDR2 SASEGT. Trimming stripped 0 bases from V and 4 bases from J, with 12 bases between. This CDR3 is 16 amino acids long. CDR3 residues: CASSEADQGSTGELFF. CDR3 in DNA: TGTGCCAGCAGTGAAGCGGACCAGGGTAGCACCGGGGAGCTGTTTTTT.

This rearrangement joins TRBV28 to TRBJ1-3; 8 positions agree with TRBD1. CDR1 is MDHEN, CDR2 SYDVKM, per germline. V lost 7 bases to trimming and J lost 5 bases; unmatched junction nucleotides: 7. The CDR3 loop spans 14 amino acids. The CDR3 spells CASKPGGGRNTIYF. DNA for the CDR3: TGTGCCAGCAAACCAGGGGGCGGTAGAAACACCATATATTTT.

The V call is TRBV23-1, the J call TRBJ1-5; tentative D call: TRBD1 (5 bases). TRBV23-1 is noted as an ORF with a role that remains uncertain. The length of the CDR3 is 18 residues. V dropped 1 base and J dropped 2 bases, with 18 bases sitting between them. In nucleotides, the CDR3 is TGCGCCAGCAGTCAATTCGGCGAGCAGGGTCCAGGCAATCAGCCCCAGCATTTT. Its protein product is CASSQFGEQGPGNQPQHF.

This clone was picked up a small number of times. This chain connects TRBV11-2 to TRBJ2-1; 11 nucleotides agree with TRBD1. V gave up 5 bases and J gave up 9 bases; unmatched junction bases: 6. The CDR3 is 14 residues long. The germline V gene has CDR1 SGHAT and CDR2 FQNNGV. The chain's CDR3 is CASSHWDRGTEQFF. The CDR3 nucleotides are TGTGCCAGCAGCCACTGGGACAGGGGGACTGAGCAGTTCTTC. The full variable domain, completed using reference TRBV11-2 and TRBJ2-1, is EAGVAQSPRYKIIEKRQSVAFWCNPISGHATLYWYQQILGQGPKLLIQFQNNGVVDDSQLPKDRFSAERLKGVDSTLKIQPAKLEDSAVYLCASSHWDRGTEQFFGPGTRLTVL.

This chain joins TRBV20-1 and TRBJ2-7, with D maybe TRBD2 (6 bases). Trimming shortened V by 7 bases and J by 2 bases, and 9 bases separated the two germline ends. Germline V lookup: CDR1 DFQATT, CDR2 SNEGSKA (reference sequence). The CDR3 sequence is 11 residues long. The CDR3 DNA reads as TGCAGTGGGGGGGACGCCTACGAGCAGTACTTC. Protein product: CSGGDAYEQYF.